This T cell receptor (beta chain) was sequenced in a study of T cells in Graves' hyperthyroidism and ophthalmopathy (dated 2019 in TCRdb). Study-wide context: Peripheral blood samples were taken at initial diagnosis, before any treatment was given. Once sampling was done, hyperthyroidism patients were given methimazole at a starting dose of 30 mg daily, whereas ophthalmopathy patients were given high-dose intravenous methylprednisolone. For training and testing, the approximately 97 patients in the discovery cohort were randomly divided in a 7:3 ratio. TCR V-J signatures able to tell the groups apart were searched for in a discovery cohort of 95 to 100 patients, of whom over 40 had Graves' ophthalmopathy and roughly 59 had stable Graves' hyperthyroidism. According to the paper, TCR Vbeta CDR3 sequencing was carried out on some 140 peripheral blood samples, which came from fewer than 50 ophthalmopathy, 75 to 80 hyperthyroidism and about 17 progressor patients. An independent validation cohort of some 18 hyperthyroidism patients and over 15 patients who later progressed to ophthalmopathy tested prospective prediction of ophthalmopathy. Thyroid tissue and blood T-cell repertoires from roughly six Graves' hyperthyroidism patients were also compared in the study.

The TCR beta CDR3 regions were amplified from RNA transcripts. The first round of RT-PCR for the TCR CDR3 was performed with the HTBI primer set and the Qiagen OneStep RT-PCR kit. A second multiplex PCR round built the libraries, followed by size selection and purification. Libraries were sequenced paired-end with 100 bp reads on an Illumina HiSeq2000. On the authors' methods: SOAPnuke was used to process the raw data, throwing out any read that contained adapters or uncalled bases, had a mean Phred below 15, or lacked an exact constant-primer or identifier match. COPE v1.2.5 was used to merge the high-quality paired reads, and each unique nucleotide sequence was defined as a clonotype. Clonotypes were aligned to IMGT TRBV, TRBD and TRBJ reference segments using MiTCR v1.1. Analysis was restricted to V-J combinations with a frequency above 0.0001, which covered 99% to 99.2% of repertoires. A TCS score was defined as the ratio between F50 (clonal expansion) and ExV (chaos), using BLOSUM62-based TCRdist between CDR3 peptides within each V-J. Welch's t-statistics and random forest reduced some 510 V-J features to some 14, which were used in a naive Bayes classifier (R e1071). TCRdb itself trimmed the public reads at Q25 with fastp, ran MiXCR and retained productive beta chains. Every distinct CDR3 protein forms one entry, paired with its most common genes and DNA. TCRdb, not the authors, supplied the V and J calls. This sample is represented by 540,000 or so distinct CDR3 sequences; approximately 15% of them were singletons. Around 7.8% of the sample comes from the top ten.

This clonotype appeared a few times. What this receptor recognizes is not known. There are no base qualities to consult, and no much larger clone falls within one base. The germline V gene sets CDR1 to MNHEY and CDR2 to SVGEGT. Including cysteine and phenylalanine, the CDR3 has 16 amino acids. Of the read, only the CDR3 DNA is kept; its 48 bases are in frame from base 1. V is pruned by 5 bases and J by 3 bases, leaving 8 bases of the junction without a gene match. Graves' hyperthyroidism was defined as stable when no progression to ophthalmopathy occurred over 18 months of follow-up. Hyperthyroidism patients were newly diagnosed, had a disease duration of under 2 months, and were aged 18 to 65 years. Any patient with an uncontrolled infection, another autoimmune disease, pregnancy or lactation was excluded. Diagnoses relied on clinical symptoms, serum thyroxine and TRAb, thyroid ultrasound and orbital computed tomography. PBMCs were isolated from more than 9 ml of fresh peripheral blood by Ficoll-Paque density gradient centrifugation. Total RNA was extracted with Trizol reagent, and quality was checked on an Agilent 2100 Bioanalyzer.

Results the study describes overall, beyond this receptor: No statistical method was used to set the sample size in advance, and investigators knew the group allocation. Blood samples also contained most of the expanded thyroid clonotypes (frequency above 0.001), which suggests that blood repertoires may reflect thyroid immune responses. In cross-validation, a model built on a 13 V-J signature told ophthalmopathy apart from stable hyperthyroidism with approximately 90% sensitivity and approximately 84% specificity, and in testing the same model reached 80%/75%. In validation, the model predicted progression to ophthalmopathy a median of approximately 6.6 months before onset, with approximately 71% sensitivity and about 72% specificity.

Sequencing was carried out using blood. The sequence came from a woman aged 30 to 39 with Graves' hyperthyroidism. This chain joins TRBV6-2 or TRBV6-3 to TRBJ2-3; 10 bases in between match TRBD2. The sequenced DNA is TGTGCCAGCAGTACCCTACTAGCGGGAAGTACAGATACGCAGTATTTT. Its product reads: CASSTLLAGSTDTQYF.